These 16 T cell receptor beta chains share one sample of origin, sequenced in a study of blood T cell repertoires in COVID-19. Sequenced by immunoSEQ multiplex PCR; TCRdb stores in-frame clones only, minus some. The repertoire holds about 110,000 clones, with 80% to 85% as singletons. Source material: peripheral blood. These receptors all stem from a human donor in a cohort sampled during active COVID-19.

The CDR3 coding sequence is TGTGCCAGTAGCGACATCCAGGGCTACGAGCAGTACTTC. This gives the protein CASSDIQGYEQYF. This rearrangement joins TRBV19 to TRBJ2-7; weak D call: TRBD1 (5 bases). CDR1 is LNHDA, CDR2 SQIVND, per germline (reference sequence). This CDR3 region has 13 residues. Trimming stripped 6 bases from V and 3 bases from J, with 12 bases between.

The V call is TRBV5-1, the J call TRBJ2-7; 8 positions agree with TRBD2. J lost 3 bases, V lost 5 bases, and 7 bases had no gene match. Germline CDR1 is SGHRS and CDR2 is YFSETQ. The CDR3 has 14 residues. The CDR3 here is CASRSTGTSYEQYV. The DNA for the CDR3 is TGCGCCAGCAGATCAACCGGGACTAGCTACGAGCAGTACGTC.

The chain links TRBV5-1 to TRBJ2-5, with a weak D call TRBD1 (5 bases). This CDR3 is 14 amino acids long. Germline CDR1 and CDR2: SGHRS and YFSETQ. V lost 1 base, J lost 4 bases, and 11 bases lay in between. As DNA, the CDR3 is TGCGCCAGCAGCTTGACCAGGGCAGGAGAGACCCAGTACTTC. Protein: CASSLTRAGETQYF.

The CDR3 nucleotides are TGTGCCACCAGTGATCCGACTAGTTTGGACAATACGCAGTATTTT. This encodes CATSDPTSLDNTQYF. The genes are TRBV24-1 and TRBJ2-3; D may be TRBD2 (6 bases). CDR1 is KGHDR and CDR2 is SFDVKD in the germline V gene. V was pared by 3 bases and J by 7 bases, with 16 bases between. The CDR3 totals 15 residues.

The sample holds one count of this clone. CDR3 region: CAISEGRREFF. CDR3 sequence (DNA): TGTGCCATCAGTGAAGGCCGGAGGGAGTTCTTC. V usage is TRBV10-3 and J usage is TRBJ2-1; D might be TRBD2 (6 bases). Trimming shortened V by 3 bases and J by 14 bases, and 11 bases separated the two germline ends. Per germline, CDR1 ENHRY and CDR2 SYGVKD. This CDR3 is built from 11 residues.

This clone was seen a few times. V is TRBV28 and J is TRBJ2-1; TRBD1 is a possible D gene (5 bases). This CDR3 comprises 15 residues. V shed 2 bases and J shed 7 bases, with 15 bases lying between them. CDR1 is MDHEN and CDR2 is SYDVKM in the germline V gene. CDR3 sequence reads: CASSLNTGYQNEQFF. In DNA form, the CDR3 reads TGTGCCAGCAGTTTAAACACAGGTTATCAAAATGAGCAGTTCTTC. The variable domain in full, completed from reference TRBV28 and TRBJ2-1, reads DVKVTQSSRYLVKRTGEKVFLECVQDMDHENMFWYRQDPGLGLRLIYFSYDVKMKEKGDIPEGYSVSREKKERFSLILESASTNQTSMYLCASSLNTGYQNEQFFGPGTRLTVL.

This chain connects TRBV5-4 to TRBJ2-1; a possible D gene is TRBD2 (5 bases). The CDR3 runs to 15 residues. V lost 7 bases and J lost 0, with 14 bases in between. The germline CDR1 and CDR2 sequences are SGHNT and YYREEE (reference sequence). The CDR3 region has the DNA TGTGCCAGCCGACGGGAAGGGAGCTCCTACAATGAGCAGTTCTTC. Translation: CASRREGSSYNEQFF.

The rearrangement uses TRBV7-8 and TRBJ2-2; TRBD2 aligns across 9 bases. V lost 4 bases, J lost 2 bases, and 5 bases stayed unmatched. This CDR3 has 16 residues. The germline gives CDR1 SGHVS, CDR2 FQNEAQ. This chain's CDR3 is CASSSTAGGNTGELFF. The DNA for the CDR3 is TGTGCCAGCAGCTCCACAGCGGGAGGAAACACCGGGGAGCTGTTTTTT. The whole variable domain, remainder taken from reference TRBV7-8 and TRBJ2-2, is GAGVSQSPRYKVAKRGQDVALRCDPISGHVSLFWYQQALGQGPEFLTYFQNEAQLDKSGLPSDRFFAERPEGSVSTLKIQRTQQEDSAVYLCASSSTAGGNTGELFFGEGSRLTVL.

This sequence joins TRBV6-5 and TRBJ2-1, with TRBD1 matching 9 bases. The CDR3 length is 12 residues. V was clipped by 6 bases and J by 8 bases; unmatched bases: 2. Germline values: CDR1 MNHEY, CDR2 SVGAGI. CDR3 DNA: TGTGCCAGCAGACGGACAGGGGATGAGCAGTTCTTC. Its protein product is CASRRTGDEQFF.

The J gene is TRBJ2-1, the V gene TRBV7-3; 12 bases are a match to TRBD2. Germline V gives CDR1 SGHTA, CDR2 FQGTGA. The CDR3 totals 16 residues. Trimming at V came to 2 bases and at J to 9 bases, leaving 8 bases not matched to a gene. CDR3 nucleotide sequence: TGTGCCAGCAGCTTATCGCGACTAGCGGGAGTCGGTGAGCAGTTCTTC. Amino acid sequence: CASSLSRLAGVGEQFF.

This clone was detected only once. The chain combines TRBV7-2 with TRBJ2-4; D is possibly TRBD1 (6 bases). The CDR3 is made up of 15 amino acids. V lost 1 base to trimming and J lost 6 bases, with 13 bases between them. In germline, CDR1 is SGHTA, CDR2 FQGNSA. The CDR3 reads CASSLGTLGANIQYF. In DNA form, the CDR3 reads TGTGCCAGCAGCTTAGGGACGCTGGGGGCAAACATTCAGTACTTC.

This chain links TRBV7-3 with TRBJ1-2, with 8 bases that match TRBD1. The CDR3 loop spans 14 amino acids. The germline CDR1 and CDR2 sequences are SGHTA and FQGTGA. With V trimmed by 2 bases and J by 8 bases, 7 bases remained unmatched. The chain's CDR3 is CASSLLGQGNGYTF. The CDR3 DNA is TGTGCCAGCAGCTTACTTGGACAGGGTAACGGCTACACCTTC.

The gene calls are TRBV12-3 or TRBV12-4 and TRBJ2-7; possible D gene TRBD1, 5 bases. Trimming cost V 2 bases and J 6 bases, with 8 bases left between them. The CDR3 is 12 residues long. The CDR3 nucleotides are TGTGCCAGCAGTTTACTAGGGGCCGAGCAGTACTTC. It yields the protein CASSLLGAEQYF.

The V and J genes are TRBV14 and TRBJ2-1; TRBD2 agrees at 8 bases. There are 17 residues in the CDR3. Germline CDR1 reads SGHDN; CDR2 reads FVKESK. V trimming: 1 base; J trimming: 9 bases; junction bases outside the gene matches: 14. This CDR3 is CASSQGTSWREVLEQFF. The CDR3 DNA is TGTGCCAGCAGCCAAGGGACTAGTTGGCGGGAGGTACTTGAGCAGTTCTTC.

The chain recombines TRBV15 with TRBJ2-3, with D tentatively TRBD2 (6 bases). Germline CDR1 and CDR2: LNHNV and YYDKDF (reference sequence). The CDR3 runs to 13 residues. V lost 8 bases and J 2 bases, leaving 11 bases between the germline ends. As DNA, the CDR3 is TGTGCCACCCTTTCGCGGGACACAGATACGCAGTATTTT. Protein: CATLSRDTDTQYF.

The V and J genes are TRBV5-1 and TRBJ2-1, with D possibly TRBD2 on 5 matching bases. Germline V gives CDR1 SGHRS, CDR2 YFSETQ. The V and J ends lost 4 bases and 10 bases respectively, with 12 bases between them. The CDR3 runs 12 residues. The CDR3 sequence: CASSGSGPEQFF. CDR3 coding DNA: TGCGCCAGCAGCGGGAGTGGCCCAGAGCAGTTCTTC.